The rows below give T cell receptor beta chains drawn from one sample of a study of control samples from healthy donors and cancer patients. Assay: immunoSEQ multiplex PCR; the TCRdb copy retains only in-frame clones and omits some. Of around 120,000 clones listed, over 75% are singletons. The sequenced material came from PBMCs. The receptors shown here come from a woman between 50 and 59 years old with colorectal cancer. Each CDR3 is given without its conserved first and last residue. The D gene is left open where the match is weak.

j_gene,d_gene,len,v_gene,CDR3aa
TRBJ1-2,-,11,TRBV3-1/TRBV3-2,ASSPDTYYGYT
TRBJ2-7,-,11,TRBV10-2,ASSAGREYEQY
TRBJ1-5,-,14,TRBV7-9,ASSPGKGGSNQPQH
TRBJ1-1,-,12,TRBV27,ASSLLRTNTEAF
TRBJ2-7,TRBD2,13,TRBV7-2,ASSTEGSGRYEQY
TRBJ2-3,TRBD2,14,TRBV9,ASSRGAGGPSDTQY
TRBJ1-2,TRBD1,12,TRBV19,ASRTDRGLGGYT
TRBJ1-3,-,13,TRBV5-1,ASSTEQGPGNTIY
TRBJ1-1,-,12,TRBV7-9,ASSLMRLSGEAF
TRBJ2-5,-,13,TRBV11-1,ASSNERGYQETQY
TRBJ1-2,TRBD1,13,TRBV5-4,ASSHPDRGLDGYT
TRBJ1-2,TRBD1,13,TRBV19,ASKTQDRENYGYT
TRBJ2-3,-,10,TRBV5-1,ASSFGTDTQY
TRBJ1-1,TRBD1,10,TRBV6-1,ASSDRDREAF
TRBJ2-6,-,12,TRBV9,ASSESSGANVLT
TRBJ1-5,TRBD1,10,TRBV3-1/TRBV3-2,ASSQQGEAQH
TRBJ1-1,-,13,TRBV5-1,ASMVGAVTNTEAF
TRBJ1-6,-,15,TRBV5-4,ASSSGVGASYNSPLH
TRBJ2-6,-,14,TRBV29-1,SVEEVGDSGANVLT
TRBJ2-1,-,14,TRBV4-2,ASSRQTGMIYNEQF
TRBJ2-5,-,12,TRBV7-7,ASSSNLGAETQY
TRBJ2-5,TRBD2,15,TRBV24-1,ATSPGTSGAGQETQY
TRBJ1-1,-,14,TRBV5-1,ASSFGVSVEATEAF
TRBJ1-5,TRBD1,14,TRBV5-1,ASRTGDQGSNQPQH
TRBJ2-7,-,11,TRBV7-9,ASSLADSSEQY
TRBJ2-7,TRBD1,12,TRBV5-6,ASSFPGQGREQY
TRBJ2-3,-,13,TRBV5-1,ASSFGAGGTDTQY
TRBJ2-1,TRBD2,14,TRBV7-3,ASSLSRLADLDEQF
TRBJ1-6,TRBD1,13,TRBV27,ASSSGTVYNSPLH
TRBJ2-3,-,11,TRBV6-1,ASSETRKVAQY
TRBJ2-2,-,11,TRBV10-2,ASSGQYTGELF
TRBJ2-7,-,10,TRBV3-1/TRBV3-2,ASSQEDGEQY
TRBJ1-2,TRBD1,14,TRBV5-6,ASSNYPGTGGYGYT